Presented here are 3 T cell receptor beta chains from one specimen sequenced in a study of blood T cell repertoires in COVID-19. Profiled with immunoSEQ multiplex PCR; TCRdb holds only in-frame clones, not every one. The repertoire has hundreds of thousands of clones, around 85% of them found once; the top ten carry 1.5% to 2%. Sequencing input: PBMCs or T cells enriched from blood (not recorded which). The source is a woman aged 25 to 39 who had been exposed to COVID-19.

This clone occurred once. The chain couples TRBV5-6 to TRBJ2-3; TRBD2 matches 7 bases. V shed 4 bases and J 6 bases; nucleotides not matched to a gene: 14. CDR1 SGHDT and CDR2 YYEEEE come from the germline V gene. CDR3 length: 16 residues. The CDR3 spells CASSRSTSTVPDTQYF. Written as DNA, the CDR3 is TGTGCCAGCAGCCGTTCGACTAGCACGGTCCCCGATACGCAGTATTTT.

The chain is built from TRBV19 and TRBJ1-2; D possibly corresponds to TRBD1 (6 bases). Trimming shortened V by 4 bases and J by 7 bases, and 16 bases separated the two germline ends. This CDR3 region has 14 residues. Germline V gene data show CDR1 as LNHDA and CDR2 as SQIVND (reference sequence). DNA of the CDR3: TGTGCCAGTAGTAAAGGTCGGACAGATTTTGGCTACACCTTC. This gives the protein CASSKGRTDFGYTF.

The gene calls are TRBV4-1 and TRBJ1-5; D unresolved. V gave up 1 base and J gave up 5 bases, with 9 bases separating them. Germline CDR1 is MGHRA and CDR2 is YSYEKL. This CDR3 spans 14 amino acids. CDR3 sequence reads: CASSQVGEHQPQHF. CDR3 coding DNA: TGCGCCAGCAGCCAAGTTGGGGAGCATCAGCCCCAGCATTTT.